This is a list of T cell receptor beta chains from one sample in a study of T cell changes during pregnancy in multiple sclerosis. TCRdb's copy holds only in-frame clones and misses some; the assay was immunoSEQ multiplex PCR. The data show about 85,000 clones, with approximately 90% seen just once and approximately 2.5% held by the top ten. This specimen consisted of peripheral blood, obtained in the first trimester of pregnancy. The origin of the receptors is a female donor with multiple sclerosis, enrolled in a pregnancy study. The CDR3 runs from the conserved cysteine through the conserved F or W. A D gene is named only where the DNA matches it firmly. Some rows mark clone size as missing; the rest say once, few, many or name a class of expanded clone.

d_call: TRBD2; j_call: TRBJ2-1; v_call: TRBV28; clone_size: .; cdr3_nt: TGTGCCAGCAGTTTATGGCCCTCAACCGGGACTAGCGGGAGCAAGCAGTTCTTC; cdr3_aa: CASSLWPSTGTSGSKQFF
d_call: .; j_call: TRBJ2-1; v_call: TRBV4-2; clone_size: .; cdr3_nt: TGTGCCAGCAGCCAAGATGACTCAACCAAAGGTAATGAGCAGTTCTTC; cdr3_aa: CASSQDDSTKGNEQFF
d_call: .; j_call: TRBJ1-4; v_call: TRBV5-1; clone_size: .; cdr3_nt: TGCGCCAGCAGCTCTGACCAGGGGATTGAAACGGGACTGTTTTTT; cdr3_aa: CASSSDQGIETGLFF
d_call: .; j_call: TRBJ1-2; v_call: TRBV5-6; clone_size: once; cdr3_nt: TGTGCCAGCAGCTTGGCCCCCTCGTATGGCTACACCTTC; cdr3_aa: CASSLAPSYGYTF
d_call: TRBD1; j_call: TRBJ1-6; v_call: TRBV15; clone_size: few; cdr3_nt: TGTGCCACCAGCAGAACCGGGACAGGGAATTCACCCCTCCACTTT; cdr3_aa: CATSRTGTGNSPLHF
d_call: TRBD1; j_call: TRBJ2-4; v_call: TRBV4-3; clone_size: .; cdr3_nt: TGCGCCAGCAGCCACGGGGACAGGAAAAAAAACATTCAGTACTTC; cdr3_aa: CASSHGDRKKNIQYF
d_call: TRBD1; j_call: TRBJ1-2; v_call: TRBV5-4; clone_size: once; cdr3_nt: TGTGCCAGCAGCCCCACCCGGGACAGCTATGGCTACACCTTC; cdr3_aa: CASSPTRDSYGYTF
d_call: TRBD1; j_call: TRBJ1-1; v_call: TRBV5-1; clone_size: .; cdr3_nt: TGCGCCAGCAGCAGGACAGGGACTTTTCGCAGCACTGAAGCTTTCTTT; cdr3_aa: CASSRTGTFRSTEAFF
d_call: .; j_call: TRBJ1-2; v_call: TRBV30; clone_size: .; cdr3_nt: TGTGCCTGGAGTGTTGGTCAGGGGCAGAATGGCTACACCTTC; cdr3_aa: CAWSVGQGQNGYTF
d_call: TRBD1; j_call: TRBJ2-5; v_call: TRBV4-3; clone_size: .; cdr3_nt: TGCGCCAGCAGCCAAGCAACAGGGGGAGGCGAGACCCAGTACTTC; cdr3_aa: CASSQATGGGETQYF
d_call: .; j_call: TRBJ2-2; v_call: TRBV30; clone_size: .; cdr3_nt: TGTGCCTGGAAACAGGGAAGTAACACCGGGGAGCTGTTTTTT; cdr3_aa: CAWKQGSNTGELFF
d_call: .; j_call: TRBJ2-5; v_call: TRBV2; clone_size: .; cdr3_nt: TGTGCCAGCAAACAGGGACAAGAGACCCAGTACTTC; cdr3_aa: CASKQGQETQYF
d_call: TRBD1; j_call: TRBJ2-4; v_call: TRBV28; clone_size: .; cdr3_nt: TGTGCCAGCATCCCCACAGGGGAGGCCAAAAACATTCAGTACTTC; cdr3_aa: CASIPTGEAKNIQYF
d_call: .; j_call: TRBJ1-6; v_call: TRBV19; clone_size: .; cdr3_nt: TGTGCCAGTAGTATCCGCACAGAAAATTCACCCCTCCACTTT; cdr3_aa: CASSIRTENSPLHF
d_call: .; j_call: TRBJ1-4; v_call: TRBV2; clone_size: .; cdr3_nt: TGTGCCAGCAGGAATATACCTGACAGTAATGAAAAACTGTTTTTT; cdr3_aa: CASRNIPDSNEKLFF
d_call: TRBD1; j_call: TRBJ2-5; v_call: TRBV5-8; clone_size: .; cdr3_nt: TGTGCCAGCAGCACCGGGACAGGGAAGACCCAGTACTTC; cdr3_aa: CASSTGTGKTQYF
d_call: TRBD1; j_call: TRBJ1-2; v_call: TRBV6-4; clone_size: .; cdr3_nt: TGTGCCAGCAGTATGACAGGGACCCATGGCTACACCTTC; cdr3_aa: CASSMTGTHGYTF
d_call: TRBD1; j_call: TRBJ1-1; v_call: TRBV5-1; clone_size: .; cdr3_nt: TGCGCCAGCAGCCCAGCGACAGGGGGGGGGAACACTGAAGCTTTCTTT; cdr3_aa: CASSPATGGGNTEAFF
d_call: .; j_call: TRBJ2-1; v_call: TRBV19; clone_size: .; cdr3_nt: TGTGCCAGTAGTATAGGGGAGAAAACCTACAATGAGCAGTTCTTC; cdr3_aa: CASSIGEKTYNEQFF
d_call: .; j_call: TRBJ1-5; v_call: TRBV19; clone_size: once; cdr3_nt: TGTGCCAGTAGTGCTCAAAGACAGGTCAATAATCAGCCCCAGCATTTT; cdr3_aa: CASSAQRQVNNQPQHF
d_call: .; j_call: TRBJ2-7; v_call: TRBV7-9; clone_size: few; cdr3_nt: TGTGCCAGCAGAAGAGAGGGAGGCGAGCAGTACTTC; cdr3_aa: CASRREGGEQYF
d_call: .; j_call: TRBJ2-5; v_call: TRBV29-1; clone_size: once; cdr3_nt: TGCAGCGTTGAGGGGGGACCGGGTATTCAAGAGACCCAGTACTTC; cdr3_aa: CSVEGGPGIQETQYF
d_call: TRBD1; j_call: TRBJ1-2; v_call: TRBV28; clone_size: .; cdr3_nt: TGTGCCAGCAGTTTATGGACAGGGGGCGCCTATGGCTACACCTTC; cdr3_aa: CASSLWTGGAYGYTF
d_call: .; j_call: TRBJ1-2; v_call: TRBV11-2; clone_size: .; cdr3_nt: TGTGCCAGCAGCTCTTCAGGGTTGAGCTATGGCTACACCTTC; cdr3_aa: CASSSSGLSYGYTF
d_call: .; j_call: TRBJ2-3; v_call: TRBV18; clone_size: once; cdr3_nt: TGTGCCAGCTCACCCAGGTGGGGGGACCCGCAAGTGGATACGCAGTATTTT; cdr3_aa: CASSPRWGDPQVDTQYF
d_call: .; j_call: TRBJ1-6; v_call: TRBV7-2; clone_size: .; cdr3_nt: TGTGCCAGCAGCACCAGAACACAACAGAGCCCAAGTTCACCCCTCCACTTT; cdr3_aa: CASSTRTQQSPSSPLHF
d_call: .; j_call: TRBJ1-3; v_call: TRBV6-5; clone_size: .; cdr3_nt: TGTGCCAGCAGTTACGACAGGTCCTCTGGAAACACCATATATTTT; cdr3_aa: CASSYDRSSGNTIYF
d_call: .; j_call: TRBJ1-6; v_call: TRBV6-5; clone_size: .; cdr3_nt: TGTGCCAGCACCCGCGACAGAGATAATTCACCCCTCCACTTT; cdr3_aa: CASTRDRDNSPLHF
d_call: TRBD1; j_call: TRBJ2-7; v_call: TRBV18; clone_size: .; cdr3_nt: TGTGCCAGCTCACCGGGGACAGGGAGCTCCTACGAGCAGTACTTC; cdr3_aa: CASSPGTGSSYEQYF
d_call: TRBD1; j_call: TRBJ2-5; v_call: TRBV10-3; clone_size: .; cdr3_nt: TGTGCCACGCGGGACAGGTCACGAGAGACCCAGTACTTC; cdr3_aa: CATRDRSRETQYF
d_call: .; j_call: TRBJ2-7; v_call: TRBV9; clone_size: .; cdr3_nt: TGTGCCAGCAGCGTTGGTTGGGGCGATTACGAGCAGTACTTC; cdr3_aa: CASSVGWGDYEQYF
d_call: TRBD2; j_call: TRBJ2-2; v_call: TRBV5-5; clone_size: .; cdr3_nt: TGTGCCAGCAGCCTACTAGCGGTGAACACCGGGGAGCTGTTTTTT; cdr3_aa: CASSLLAVNTGELFF
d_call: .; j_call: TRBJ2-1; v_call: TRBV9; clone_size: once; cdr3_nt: TGTGCCAGCAGCGTAGAGGGGCACGGGCCTTACAATGAGCAGTTCTTC; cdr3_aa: CASSVEGHGPYNEQFF
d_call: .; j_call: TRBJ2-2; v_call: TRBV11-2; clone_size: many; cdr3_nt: TGTGCCAGCAGCTCCCGGAGCGCGAACACCGGGGAGCTGTTTTTT; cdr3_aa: CASSSRSANTGELFF
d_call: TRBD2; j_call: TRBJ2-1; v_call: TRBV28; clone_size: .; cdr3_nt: TGTGCCAGCAGTTTAGCGGGGGCCGCGGGGGGCGTTGAGCAGTTCTTC; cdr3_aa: CASSLAGAAGGVEQFF
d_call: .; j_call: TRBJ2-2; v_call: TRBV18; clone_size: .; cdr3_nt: TGTGCCAGCTTGTTACAGGGAACCGGGGAGCTGTTTTTT; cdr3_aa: CASLLQGTGELFF
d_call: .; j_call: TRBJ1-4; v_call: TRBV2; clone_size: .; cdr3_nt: TGTGCCAGCAGTGATATTGGGCGAACTAATGAAAAACTGTTTTTT; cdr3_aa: CASSDIGRTNEKLFF
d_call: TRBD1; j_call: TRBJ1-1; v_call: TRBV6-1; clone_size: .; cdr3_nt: TGTGCCACCGGCCTTCAGGGGGTGTATTTCACTGAAGCTTTCTTT; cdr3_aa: CATGLQGVYFTEAFF
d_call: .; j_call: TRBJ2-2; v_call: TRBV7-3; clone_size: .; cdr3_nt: TGTGCCAGCAGCCTCGGGGTTCATTGGGCCGGGGAGCTGTTTTTT; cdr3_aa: CASSLGVHWAGELFF
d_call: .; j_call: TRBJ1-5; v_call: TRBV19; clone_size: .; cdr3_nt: TGTGCCAGTAGTATAGACGGGGGGCCTGGCAATCAGCCCCAGCATTTT; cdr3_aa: CASSIDGGPGNQPQHF
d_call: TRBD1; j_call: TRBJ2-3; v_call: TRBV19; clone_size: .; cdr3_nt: TGTGCCAGTGGATCGACAGGGGCGACAGATACGCAGTATTTT; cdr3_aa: CASGSTGATDTQYF
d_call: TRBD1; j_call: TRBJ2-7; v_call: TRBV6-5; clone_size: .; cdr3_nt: TGTGCCAGCAGTTTACCCGGGACAGGGGGTATTAAGCAGTACTTC; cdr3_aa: CASSLPGTGGIKQYF
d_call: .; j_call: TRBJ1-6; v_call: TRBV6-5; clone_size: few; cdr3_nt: TGTGCCAGCAGTTACGAACGAGTCTCACGTTCACCCCTCCACTTT; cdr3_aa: CASSYERVSRSPLHF
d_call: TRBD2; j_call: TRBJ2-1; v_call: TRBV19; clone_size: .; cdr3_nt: TGTGCCAGTAGTATGGCGGGACTAGCGGGTGCTCAGACAGGTGAGCAGTTCTTC; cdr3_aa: CASSMAGLAGAQTGEQFF
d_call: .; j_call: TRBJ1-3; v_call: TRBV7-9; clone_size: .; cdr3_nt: TGTGCCAGCAGTACGGGATCTGGAAACACCATATATTTT; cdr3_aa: CASSTGSGNTIYF
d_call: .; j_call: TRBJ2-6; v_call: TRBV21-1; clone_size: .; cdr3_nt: TGTGCCAGCAGCAAAGCCGTAAAAGACAGGGGGCTTAACTCTGGGGCCAACGTCCTGACTTTC; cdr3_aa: CASSKAVKDRGLNSGANVLTF
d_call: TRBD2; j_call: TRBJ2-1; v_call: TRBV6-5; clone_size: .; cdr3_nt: TGTGCCAGCAGTTACGGACTAGCCGTGTACAATGAGCAGTTCTTC; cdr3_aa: CASSYGLAVYNEQFF
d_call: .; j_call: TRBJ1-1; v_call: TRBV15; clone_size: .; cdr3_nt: TGTGCCACCACGGGGTCGGGGAACACTGAAGCTTTCTTT; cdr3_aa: CATTGSGNTEAFF
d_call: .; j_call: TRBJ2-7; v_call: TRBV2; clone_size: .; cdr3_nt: TGTGCCAGCAGTGAAATCTACAGCTCCTACGAGCAGTACTTC; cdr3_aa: CASSEIYSSYEQYF
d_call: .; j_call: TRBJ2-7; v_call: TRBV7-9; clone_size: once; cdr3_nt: TGTGCCAGCAGCTTAGCGGGAGGGGGCGAGCAGTACTTC; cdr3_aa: CASSLAGGGEQYF